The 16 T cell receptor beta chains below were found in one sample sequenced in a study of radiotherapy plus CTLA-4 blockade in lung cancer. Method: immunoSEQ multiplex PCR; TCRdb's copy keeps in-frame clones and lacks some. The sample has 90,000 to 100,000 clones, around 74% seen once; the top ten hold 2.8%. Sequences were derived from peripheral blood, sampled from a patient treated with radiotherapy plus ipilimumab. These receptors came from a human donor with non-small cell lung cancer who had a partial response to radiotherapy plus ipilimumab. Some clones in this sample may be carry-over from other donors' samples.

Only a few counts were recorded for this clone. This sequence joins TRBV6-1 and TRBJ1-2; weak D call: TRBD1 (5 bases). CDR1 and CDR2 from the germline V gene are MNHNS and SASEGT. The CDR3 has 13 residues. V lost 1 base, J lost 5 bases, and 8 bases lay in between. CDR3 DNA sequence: TGTGCCAGCAGTGAAGGGGGCAGGTATGGCTACACCTTC. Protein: CASSEGGRYGYTF.

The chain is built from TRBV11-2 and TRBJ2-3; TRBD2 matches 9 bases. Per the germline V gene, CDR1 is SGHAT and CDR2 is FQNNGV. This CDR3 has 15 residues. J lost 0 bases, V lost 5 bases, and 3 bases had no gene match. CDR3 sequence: CASSLLAGSTDTQYF. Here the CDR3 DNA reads TGTGCCAGCAGCCTTCTAGCGGGGAGCACAGATACGCAGTATTTT.

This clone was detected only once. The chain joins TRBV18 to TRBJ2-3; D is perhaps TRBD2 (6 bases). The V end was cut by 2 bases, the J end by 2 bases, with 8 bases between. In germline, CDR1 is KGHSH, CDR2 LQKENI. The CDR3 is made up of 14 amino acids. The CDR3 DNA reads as TGTGCCAGCTCACCAAGGCGGGACACAGATACGCAGTATTTT. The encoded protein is CASSPRRDTDTQYF.

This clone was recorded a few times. This CDR3 is CASSWTYDGGEKLFF. CDR3 nucleotide sequence: TGTGCCAGCAGCTGGACTTACGACGGCGGGGAAAAACTGTTTTTT. This rearrangement joins TRBV5-8 to TRBJ1-4, with D uncertain. V dropped 3 bases and J dropped 8 bases, with 17 bases sitting between them. The length of the CDR3 is 15 residues. Germline CDR1 is SGHTS and CDR2 is YDEGEE.

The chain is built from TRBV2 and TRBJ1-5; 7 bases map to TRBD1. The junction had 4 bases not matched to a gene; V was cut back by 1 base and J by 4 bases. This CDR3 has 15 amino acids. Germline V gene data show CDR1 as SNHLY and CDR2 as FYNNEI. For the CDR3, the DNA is TGTGCCAGCAGTGAAGGACAGGGTTGGAATCAGCCCCAGCATTTT. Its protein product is CASSEGQGWNQPQHF.

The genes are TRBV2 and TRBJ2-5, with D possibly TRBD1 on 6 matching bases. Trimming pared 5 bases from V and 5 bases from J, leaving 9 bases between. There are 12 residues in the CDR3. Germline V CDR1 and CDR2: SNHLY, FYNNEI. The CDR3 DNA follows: TGTGCCAGCAGTACAGGGACGGAGACCCAGTACTTC. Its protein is CASSTGTETQYF.

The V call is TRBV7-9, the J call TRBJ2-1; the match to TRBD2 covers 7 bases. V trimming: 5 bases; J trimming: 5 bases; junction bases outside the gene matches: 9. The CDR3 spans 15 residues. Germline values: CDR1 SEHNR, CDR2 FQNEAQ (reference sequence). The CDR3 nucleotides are TGTGCCAGCAGCCCGGGGGGAGTTCGGAACAATGAGCAGTTCTTC. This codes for CASSPGGVRNNEQFF.

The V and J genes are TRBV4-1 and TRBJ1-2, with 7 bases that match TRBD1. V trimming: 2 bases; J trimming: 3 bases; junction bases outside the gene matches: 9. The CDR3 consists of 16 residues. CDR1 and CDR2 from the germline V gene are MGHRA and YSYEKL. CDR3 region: CASSQPGQVKYYGYTF. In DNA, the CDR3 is TGCGCCAGCAGCCAACCCGGACAGGTCAAATACTATGGCTACACCTTC.

The CDR3 region is CASSVGPQAINSPLHF. The CDR3 DNA reads TGTGCCAGCAGCGTAGGGCCCCAGGCGATTAATTCACCCCTCCACTTT. This rearrangement joins TRBV9 to TRBJ1-6, with D hard to call. Trimming took off 0 bases at V and 6 bases at J, with 13 bases between the two ends. This CDR3 has 16 residues. Per the germline V gene, CDR1 is SGDLS and CDR2 is YYNGEE.

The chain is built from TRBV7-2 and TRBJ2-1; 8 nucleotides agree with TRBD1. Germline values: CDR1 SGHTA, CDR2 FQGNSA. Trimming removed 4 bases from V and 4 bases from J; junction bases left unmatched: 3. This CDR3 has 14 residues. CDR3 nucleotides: TGTGCCAGCAGCTGGACAGGGCTGTACAATGAGCAGTTCTTC. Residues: CASSWTGLYNEQFF.

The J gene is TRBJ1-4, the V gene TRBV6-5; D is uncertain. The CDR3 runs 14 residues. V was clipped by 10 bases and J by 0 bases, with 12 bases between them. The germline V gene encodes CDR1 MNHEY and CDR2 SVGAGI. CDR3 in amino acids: CATQRGTTNEKLFF. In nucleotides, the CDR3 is TGTGCCACCCAGCGGGGTACAACTAATGAAAAACTGTTTTTT.

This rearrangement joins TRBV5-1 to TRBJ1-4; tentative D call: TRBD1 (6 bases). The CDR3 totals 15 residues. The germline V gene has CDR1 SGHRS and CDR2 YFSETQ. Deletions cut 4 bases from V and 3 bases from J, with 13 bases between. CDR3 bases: TGCGCCAGCAGCGTTCAGGGGCTAGCTAATGAAAAACTGTTTTTT. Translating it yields CASSVQGLANEKLFF.

CDR3 DNA: TGTGCCAGCAGCGTAGATCCGGCAGGGGCCGTCGAGCAGTACTTC. Translating it yields CASSVDPAGAVEQYF. The chain links TRBV9 to TRBJ2-7, with D possibly TRBD1 on 6 matching bases. Trimming stripped 0 bases from V and 6 bases from J, with 16 bases between. This CDR3 is built from 15 residues. The germline V gene has CDR1 SGDLS and CDR2 YYNGEE.

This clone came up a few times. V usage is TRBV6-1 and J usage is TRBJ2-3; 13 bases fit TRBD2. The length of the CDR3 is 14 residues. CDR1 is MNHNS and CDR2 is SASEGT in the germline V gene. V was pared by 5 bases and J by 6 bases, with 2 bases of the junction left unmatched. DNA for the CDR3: TGTGCCAGCAGTAGGGGACTAGCGGGGGATACGCAGTATTTT. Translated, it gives CASSRGLAGDTQYF.

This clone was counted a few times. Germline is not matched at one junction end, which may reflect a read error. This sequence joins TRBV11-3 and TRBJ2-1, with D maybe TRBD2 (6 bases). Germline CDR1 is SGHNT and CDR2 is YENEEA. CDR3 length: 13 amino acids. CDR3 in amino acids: CASSLLQGGGNIF. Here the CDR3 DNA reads TGTGCCAGCAGCTTATTACAAGGAGGAGGGAATATCTTC.

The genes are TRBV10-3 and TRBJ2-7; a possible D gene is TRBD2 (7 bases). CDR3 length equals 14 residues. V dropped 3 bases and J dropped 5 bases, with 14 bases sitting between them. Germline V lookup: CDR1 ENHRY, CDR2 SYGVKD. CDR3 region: CAISDPPGGDEQYF. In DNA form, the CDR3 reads TGTGCCATCAGTGACCCCCCGGGGGGCGACGAGCAGTACTTC.